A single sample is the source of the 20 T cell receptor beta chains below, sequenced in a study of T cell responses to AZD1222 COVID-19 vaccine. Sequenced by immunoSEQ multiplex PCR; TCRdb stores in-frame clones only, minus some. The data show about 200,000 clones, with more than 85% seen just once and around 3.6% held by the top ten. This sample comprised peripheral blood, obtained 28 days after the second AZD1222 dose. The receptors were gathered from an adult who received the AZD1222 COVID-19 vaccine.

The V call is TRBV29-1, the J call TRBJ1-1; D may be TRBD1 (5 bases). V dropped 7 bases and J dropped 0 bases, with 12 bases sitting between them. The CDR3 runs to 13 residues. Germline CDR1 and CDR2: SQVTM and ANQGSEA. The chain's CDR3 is CSAPAGMNTEAFF. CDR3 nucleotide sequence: TGCAGCGCCCCAGCAGGGATGAACACTGAAGCTTTCTTT.

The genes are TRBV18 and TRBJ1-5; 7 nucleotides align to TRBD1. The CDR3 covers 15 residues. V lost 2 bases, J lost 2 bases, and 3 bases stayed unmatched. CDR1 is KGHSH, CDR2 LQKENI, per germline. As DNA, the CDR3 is TGTGCCAGCTCACCAGGCACAGGGGGCAATCAGCCCCAGCATTTT. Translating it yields CASSPGTGGNQPQHF.

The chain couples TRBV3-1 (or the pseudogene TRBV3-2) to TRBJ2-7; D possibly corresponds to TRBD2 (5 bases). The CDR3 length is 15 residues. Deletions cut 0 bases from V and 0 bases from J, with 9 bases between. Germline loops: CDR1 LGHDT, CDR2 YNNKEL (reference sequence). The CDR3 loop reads CASSQDLTSSYEQYF. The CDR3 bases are TGTGCCAGCAGCCAAGATCTCACTAGCTCCTACGAGCAGTACTTC.

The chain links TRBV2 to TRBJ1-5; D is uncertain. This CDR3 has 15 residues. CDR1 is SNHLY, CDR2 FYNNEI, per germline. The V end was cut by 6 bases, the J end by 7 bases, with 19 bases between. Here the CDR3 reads CASSRRAVRFQPQHF. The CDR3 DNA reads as TGTGCCAGCAGCCGTCGGGCGGTGCGGTTCCAGCCCCAGCATTTT.

The CDR3 spells CASSIEEAGGPFEQFF. Written as DNA, the CDR3 is TGTGCCAGCTCCATAGAGGAAGCGGGAGGGCCGTTTGAGCAGTTCTTC. V is TRBV6-4 and J is TRBJ2-1; 10 nucleotides line up with TRBD2. Losses at the gene ends were 8 bases for V and 9 bases for J; bases not matched to a gene: 16. The CDR3 is 16 residues long. Germline CDR1 is MRHNA and CDR2 is SNTAGT.

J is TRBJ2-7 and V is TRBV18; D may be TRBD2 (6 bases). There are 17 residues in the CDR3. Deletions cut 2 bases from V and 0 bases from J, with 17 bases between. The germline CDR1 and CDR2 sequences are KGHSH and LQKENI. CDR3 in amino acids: CASSPMALAQISYEQYF. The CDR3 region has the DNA TGTGCCAGCTCACCAATGGCCCTAGCGCAAATCTCCTACGAGCAGTACTTC.

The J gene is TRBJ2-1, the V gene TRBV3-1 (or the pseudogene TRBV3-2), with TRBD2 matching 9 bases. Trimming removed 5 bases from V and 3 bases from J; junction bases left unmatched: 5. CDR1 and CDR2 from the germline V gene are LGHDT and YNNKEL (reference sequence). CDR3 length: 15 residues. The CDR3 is CASSIRLAVYNEQFF. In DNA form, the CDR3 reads TGTGCCAGCAGCATACGACTAGCGGTCTACAATGAGCAGTTCTTC.

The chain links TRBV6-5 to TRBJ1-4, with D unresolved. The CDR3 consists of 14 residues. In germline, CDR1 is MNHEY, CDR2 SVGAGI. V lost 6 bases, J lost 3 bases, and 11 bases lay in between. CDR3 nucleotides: TGTGCCAGCAGCCTCGGACGGGCTAATGAAAAACTGTTTTTT. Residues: CASSLGRANEKLFF.

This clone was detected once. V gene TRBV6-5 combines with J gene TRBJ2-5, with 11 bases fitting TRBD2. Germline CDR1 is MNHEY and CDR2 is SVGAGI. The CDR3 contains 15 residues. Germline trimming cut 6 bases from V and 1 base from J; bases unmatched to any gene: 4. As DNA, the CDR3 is TGTGCCAGCAGGCAGACTAGCGGGACCCAAGAGACCCAGTACTTC. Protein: CASRQTSGTQETQYF.

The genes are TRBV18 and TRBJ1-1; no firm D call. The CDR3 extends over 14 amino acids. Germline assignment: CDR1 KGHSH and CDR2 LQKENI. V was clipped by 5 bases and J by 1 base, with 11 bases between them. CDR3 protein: CASSVLERNTEAFF. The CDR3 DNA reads TGTGCCAGCTCAGTCCTAGAGAGGAACACTGAAGCTTTCTTT.

CDR3 bases: TGCGCCAGCAGCTTGGAAGGTAGCGGGAGTTCTGGGGCCAACGTCCTGACTTTC. Its protein product is CASSLEGSGSSGANVLTF. The rearrangement joins TRBV5-1 to TRBJ2-6; 9 bases agree with TRBD2. With 0 bases clipped from V and 1 base from J, the junction kept 5 bases outside the gene matches. Germline V lookup: CDR1 SGHRS, CDR2 YFSETQ. The CDR3 sequence is 18 residues long.

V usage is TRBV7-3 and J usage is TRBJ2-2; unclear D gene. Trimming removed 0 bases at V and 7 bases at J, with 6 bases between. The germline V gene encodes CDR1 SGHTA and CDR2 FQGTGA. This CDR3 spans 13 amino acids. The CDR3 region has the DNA TGTGCCAGCAGCTTAACGAGGAACGGGGAGCTGTTTTTT. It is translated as CASSLTRNGELFF.

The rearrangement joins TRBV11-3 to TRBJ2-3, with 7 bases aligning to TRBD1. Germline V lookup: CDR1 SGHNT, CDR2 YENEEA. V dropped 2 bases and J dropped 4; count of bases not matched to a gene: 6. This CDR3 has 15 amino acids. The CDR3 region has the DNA TGTGCCAGCAGCTTACGGCAGGGGGACCCAGATACGCAGTATTTT. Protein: CASSLRQGDPDTQYF.

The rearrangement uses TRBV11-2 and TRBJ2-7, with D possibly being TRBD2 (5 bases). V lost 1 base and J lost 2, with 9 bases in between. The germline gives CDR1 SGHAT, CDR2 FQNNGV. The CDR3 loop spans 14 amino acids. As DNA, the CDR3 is TGTGCCAGCAGCTTAGCGAGGGAGCCCTACGAGCAGTACTTC. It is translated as CASSLAREPYEQYF.

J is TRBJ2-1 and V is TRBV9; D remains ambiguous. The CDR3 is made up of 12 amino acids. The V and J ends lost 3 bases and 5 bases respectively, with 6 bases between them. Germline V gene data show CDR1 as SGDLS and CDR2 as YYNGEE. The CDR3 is CASSEIHNEQFF. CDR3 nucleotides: TGTGCCAGCAGCGAAATCCACAATGAGCAGTTCTTC. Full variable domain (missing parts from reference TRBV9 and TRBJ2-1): DSGVTQTPKHLITATGQRVTLRCSPRSGDLSVYWYQQSLDQGLQFLIQYYNGEERAKGNILERFSAQQFPDLHSELNLSSLELGDSALYFCASSEIHNEQFFGPGTRLTVL.

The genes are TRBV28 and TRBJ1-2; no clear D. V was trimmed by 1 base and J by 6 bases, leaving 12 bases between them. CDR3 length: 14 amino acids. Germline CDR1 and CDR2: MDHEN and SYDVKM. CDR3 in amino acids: CASSLSLLRNGYTF. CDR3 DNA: TGTGCCAGCAGTTTATCCCTTCTACGGAATGGCTACACCTTC.

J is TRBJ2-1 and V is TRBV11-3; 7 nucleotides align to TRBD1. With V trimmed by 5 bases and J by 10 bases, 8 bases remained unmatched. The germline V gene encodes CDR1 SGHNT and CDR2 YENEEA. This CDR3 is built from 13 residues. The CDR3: CASSATGDSEQFF. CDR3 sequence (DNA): TGTGCCAGCAGCGCAACAGGGGATTCGGAGCAGTTCTTC.

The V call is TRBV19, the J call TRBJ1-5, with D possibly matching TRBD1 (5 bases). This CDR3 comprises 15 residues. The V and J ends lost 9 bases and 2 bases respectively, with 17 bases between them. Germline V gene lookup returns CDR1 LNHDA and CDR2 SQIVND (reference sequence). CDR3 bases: TGTGCCAGCTGGTCGAGGAGGGGAGGCAATCAGCCCCAGCATTTT. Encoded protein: CASWSRRGGNQPQHF.

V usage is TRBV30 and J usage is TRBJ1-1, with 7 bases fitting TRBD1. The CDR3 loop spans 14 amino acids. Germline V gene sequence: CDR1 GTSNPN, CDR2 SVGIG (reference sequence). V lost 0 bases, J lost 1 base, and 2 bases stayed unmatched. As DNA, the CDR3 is TGTGCCTGGAGTGTGGGACAGACGAACACTGAAGCTTTCTTT. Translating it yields CAWSVGQTNTEAFF.

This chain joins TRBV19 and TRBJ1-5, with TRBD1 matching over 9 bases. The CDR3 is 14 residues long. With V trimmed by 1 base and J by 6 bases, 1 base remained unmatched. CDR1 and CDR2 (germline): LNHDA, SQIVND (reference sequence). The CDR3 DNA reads TGTGCCAGTAGTATAGGGGACAGGGCTCAGCCCCAGCATTTT. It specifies CASSIGDRAQPQHF.